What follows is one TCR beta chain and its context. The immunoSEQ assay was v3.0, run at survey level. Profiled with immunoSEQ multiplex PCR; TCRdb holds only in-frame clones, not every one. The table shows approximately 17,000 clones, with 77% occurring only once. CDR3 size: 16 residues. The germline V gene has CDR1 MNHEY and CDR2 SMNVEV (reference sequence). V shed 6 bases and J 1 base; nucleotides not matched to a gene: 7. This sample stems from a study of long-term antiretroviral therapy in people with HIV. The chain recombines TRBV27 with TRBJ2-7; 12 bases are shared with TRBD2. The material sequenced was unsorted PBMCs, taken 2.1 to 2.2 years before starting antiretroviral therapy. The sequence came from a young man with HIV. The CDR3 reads CASSRLGLAGSYEQYF. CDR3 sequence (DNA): TGTGCCAGCAGCAGACTTGGACTAGCGGGATCCTACGAGCAGTACTTC.